These T cell receptor beta chains were read from a single sample in a study of blood T cell repertoires in COVID-19. Sequencing was performed with immunoSEQ multiplex PCR; in TCRdb, only in-frame clones are kept and a portion is missing. The sample consists of over 150,000 clones, over 65% of them appearing once. Material for sequencing was peripheral blood. The receptors originated from a man older than 75 with acute or convalescent COVID-19. Each CDR3 is given with its conserved first and last residue. The D gene is left open where the match is weak.

cdr3_aa	v_call	j_call	d_call
CASSSSGGWIETQYF	TRBV19	TRBJ2-5	TRBD2
CASSSPSGTREGETQYF	TRBV7-9	TRBJ2-5	.
CASSQADRDKKTQYF	TRBV4-2	TRBJ2-5	TRBD1
CASSFGQNQPQHF	TRBV11-2	TRBJ1-5	.
CASSQVQLGRGLGNEQFF	TRBV4-1	TRBJ2-1	TRBD1
CASSINAGANVLTF	TRBV19	TRBJ2-6	.
CASSGRLAGGSTDTQYF	TRBV9	TRBJ2-3	TRBD2
CASSLARLAGLAKNIQYF	TRBV7-8	TRBJ2-4	TRBD2
CASSKDRSTDTQYF	TRBV7-9	TRBJ2-3	.
CASTLGTWGNYGYTF	TRBV6-5	TRBJ1-2	.
CAISDSAVSNQPQHF	TRBV10-3	TRBJ1-5	.
CSVQGVGGSEAFF	TRBV29-1	TRBJ1-1	TRBD1
CASSPPIAGGRQTQYF	TRBV3-1/TRBV3-2	TRBJ2-5	TRBD2
CASSYGTKYQETQYF	TRBV6-2/TRBV6-3	TRBJ2-5	TRBD2
CASGVDYEQYF	TRBV12-5	TRBJ2-7	.
CASSYSTGFSGEAFF	TRBV6-5	TRBJ1-1	TRBD1
CASTASSGGARETQYF	TRBV19	TRBJ2-5	TRBD2
CASSSQGAGGELFF	TRBV6-4	TRBJ2-2	TRBD1
CASRGAGEQYF	TRBV2	TRBJ2-7	.
CASIRGIVTGELFF	TRBV2	TRBJ2-2	.
CSAQTRGTQYF	TRBV20-1	TRBJ2-3	.
CASSQAGYQPQHF	TRBV3-1/TRBV3-2	TRBJ1-5	.
CASSPLQETQYF	TRBV11-2	TRBJ2-5	.
CASSFDPAGLGANVLTF	TRBV5-6	TRBJ2-6	TRBD2
CASSRVGSYEQYF	TRBV19	TRBJ2-7	.
CASRFETSGGKETQYF	TRBV12-2	TRBJ2-5	.
CASSQSTGTQYF	TRBV3-1/TRBV3-2	TRBJ2-3	.
CASRRPPFGSNQPQHF	TRBV2	TRBJ1-5	.
CASSAAEGTAGYTF	TRBV9	TRBJ1-2	.
CASSIAGAPETQYF	TRBV19	TRBJ2-5	.
CASSVALPAGGFTDTQYF	TRBV9	TRBJ2-3	TRBD2
CASSQTTSSGNTIYF	TRBV4-2	TRBJ1-3	.
CASSLDSTGELFF	TRBV5-8	TRBJ2-2	.
CASSDSGSSYNEQFF	TRBV9	TRBJ2-1	.
CASSQELRDTQYF	TRBV4-2	TRBJ2-3	.
CASSARGMNEKLFF	TRBV5-6	TRBJ1-4	TRBD1
CASSLGLNSGNTIYF	TRBV28	TRBJ1-3	.
CASSHPGQMNTEAFF	TRBV4-3	TRBJ1-1	TRBD1
CASSPRGTENSPLHF	TRBV18	TRBJ1-6	TRBD1
CASSQAGTGELFF	TRBV14	TRBJ2-2	.
CASSPGQGVTEAFF	TRBV18	TRBJ1-1	.
CASSIARGWGTEAFF	TRBV19	TRBJ1-1	.
CASSLNSYNEQFF	TRBV11-3	TRBJ2-1	.
CASSLVPDQPQHF	TRBV11-2	TRBJ1-5	.
CAWSVDGGPQETQYF	TRBV30	TRBJ2-5	.
CASSQGQGNEQFF	TRBV11-2	TRBJ2-1	TRBD1
CASSYLVGLAGGPINEQFF	TRBV6-2/TRBV6-3	TRBJ2-1	TRBD2
CASSEATVYSNQPQHF	TRBV10-1	TRBJ1-5	.
CASSSVAALEETQYF	TRBV5-4	TRBJ2-5	.
CASSFPEGLATGELFF	TRBV6-6	TRBJ2-2	TRBD2
CATSPEATLSYGYTF	TRBV15	TRBJ1-2	.
CASRGTGLVTEAFF	TRBV6-5	TRBJ1-1	TRBD1
CASGPGNSNEQFF	TRBV5-1	TRBJ2-1	.
CASTFAGVNTEAFF	TRBV5-4	TRBJ1-1	.
CASSFRDHRDTEAFF	TRBV5-6	TRBJ1-1	.
CASSQDIQSYGYTF	TRBV3-1/TRBV3-2	TRBJ1-2	.
CASAPQGSAGELFF	TRBV25-1	TRBJ2-2	.
CASSPLARLEGNEQFF	TRBV5-1	TRBJ2-1	.